This TCR beta chain was sequenced in a study of vaccination effects on CD4 cells after COVID-19. Repertoires were generated with immunoSEQ multiplex PCR, while TCRdb's copy carries only in-frame clones and drops some. The sample shows about 14,000 clones, 78% of them seen only once. This clone occurred a few times. Its specificity is unknown. Antigen-specific CD4+ T cell clonotypes were called by their expansion after viral peptide-pool culture in ViraFEST. CD4+ T cell isolation took place after approximately 11 days of culture. SARS-CoV-2 infection was confirmed by PCR in the person between March and December 2020. Of the BNT162b2 and mRNA-1273 vaccines, participants received two doses of one or the other. There are 17 residues in the CDR3. V lost 4 bases, J lost 5 bases, and 24 bases lay in between. From germline, CDR1 is SGHNT and CDR2 YYREEE (reference sequence).

The source is a human donor who had a prior SARS-CoV-2 infection. This material consisted of CD4+ T cells from PBMCs cultured with HCoV-NL63 spike peptides, taken after COVID-19 vaccination. V and J are TRBV5-4 and TRBJ1-1; a weak D match, TRBD1 (5 bases). The CDR3 protein is CASSRQGRGEKGTEAFF. Here the CDR3 DNA reads TGTGCCAGCAGCCGACAAGGCCGAGGAGAAAAGGGGACTGAAGCTTTCTTT.